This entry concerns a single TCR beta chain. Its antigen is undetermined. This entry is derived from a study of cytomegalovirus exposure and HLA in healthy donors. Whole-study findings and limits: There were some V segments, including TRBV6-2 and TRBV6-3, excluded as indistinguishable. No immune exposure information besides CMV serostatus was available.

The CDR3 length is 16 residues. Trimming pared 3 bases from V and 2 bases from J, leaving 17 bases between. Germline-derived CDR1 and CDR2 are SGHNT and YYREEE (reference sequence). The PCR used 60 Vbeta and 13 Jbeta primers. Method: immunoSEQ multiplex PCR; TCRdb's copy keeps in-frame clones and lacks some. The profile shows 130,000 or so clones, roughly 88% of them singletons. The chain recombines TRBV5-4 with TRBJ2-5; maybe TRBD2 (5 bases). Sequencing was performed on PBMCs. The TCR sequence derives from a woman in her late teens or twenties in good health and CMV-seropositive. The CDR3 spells CASSSASGVLQETQYF. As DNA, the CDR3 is TGTGCCAGCAGCTCGGCCTCCGGGGTCCTACAAGAGACCCAGTACTTC.